These 25 T cell receptor beta chains were sequenced from one sample in a study of shared clonotypes between healthy human individuals. Sequenced by immunoSEQ multiplex PCR; TCRdb stores in-frame clones only, minus some. The repertoire holds about 600,000 clones, with around 97% as singletons. The sample was naive CD4+ T cells sorted from blood. Subset of the sample: CD45RA+ positively selected. Receptors originate from a woman in her 30s in good health.

Here the CDR3 reads CATQGAPGGTDTQYF. The CDR3 region has the DNA TGTGCCACCCAGGGAGCTCCCGGTGGCACAGATACGCAGTATTTT. This sequence joins TRBV6-1 and TRBJ2-3; D tentatively reads TRBD1 or TRBD2 (5 bases each). CDR3 length equals 15 residues. The germline V gene has CDR1 MNHNS and CDR2 SASEGT. V was cut by 10 bases and J by 1 base, with 18 bases left in between.

The rearrangement links TRBV5-1 to TRBJ2-6; D assignment may be TRBD1 or TRBD2 (5 bases each). This CDR3 region has 22 residues. Germline CDR1 SGHRS, CDR2 YFSETQ. V lost 4 bases and J 1 base, leaving 30 bases between the germline ends. Here the CDR3 reads CASSPRWGLIREFFSGANVLTF. CDR3 DNA: TGCGCCAGCAGCCCTCGTTGGGGCTTGATCCGGGAATTTTTTTCTGGGGCCAACGTCCTGACTTTC.

V and J are TRBV27 and TRBJ1-5, with 7 bases aligning to TRBD1. Per germline, CDR1 MNHEY and CDR2 SMNVEV (reference sequence). This CDR3 contains 17 residues. The V gene end was trimmed by 6 bases and the J gene end by 0 bases; junction bases not matched to a gene: 11. The CDR3 region is CASSRARDSNSNQPQHF. DNA of the CDR3: TGTGCCAGCAGCCGAGCCCGGGACAGTAATAGCAATCAGCCCCAGCATTTT.

V gene TRBV6-6 combines with J gene TRBJ1-1; tentative D call: TRBD1 (5 bases). Germline values: CDR1 MNHNY, CDR2 SVGAGI (reference sequence). CDR3 length equals 14 residues. V was shortened by 7 bases and J by 4 bases, with 16 bases between the two germline ends. Written as DNA, the CDR3 is TGTGCCAGCACCCAACAGGAAAGCGGCACTGAAGCTTTCTTT. Translation gives CASTQQESGTEAFF.

V and J are TRBV30 and TRBJ2-7, with D unclear. This CDR3 is built from 12 residues. Germline CDR1 reads GTSNPN; CDR2 reads SVGIG (reference sequence). V was trimmed by 2 bases and J by 3 bases, leaving 8 bases between them. The CDR3 loop reads CAWSRVSYEQYF. The CDR3 DNA reads TGTGCCTGGAGTAGGGTAAGCTACGAGCAGTACTTC.

This chain joins TRBV5-1 and TRBJ1-5, with no clear D. The CDR3 totals 13 residues. The germline CDR1 and CDR2 sequences are SGHRS and YFSETQ. Trimming pared 4 bases from V and 6 bases from J, leaving 11 bases between. This CDR3 is CASSHEVGQPQHF. The CDR3 nucleotides are TGCGCCAGCAGCCACGAGGTGGGTCAGCCCCAGCATTTT. The whole variable domain, remainder taken from reference TRBV5-1 and TRBJ1-5, is KAGVTQTPRYLIKTRGQQVTLSCSPISGHRSVSWYQQTPGQGLQFLFEYFSETQRNKGNFPGRFSGRQFSNSRSEMNVSTLELGDSALYLCASSHEVGQPQHFGDGTRLSIL.

The chain recombines TRBV11-3 with TRBJ1-5; D is uncertain. The length of the CDR3 is 13 residues. Germline loops: CDR1 SGHNT, CDR2 YENEEA. Trimming removed 5 bases at V and 2 bases at J, with 7 bases between. CDR3 bases: TGTGCCAGCAGCCCCGTGGGCAATCAGCCCCAGCATTTT. Translated: CASSPVGNQPQHF. Full variable domain (remainder filled in from reference TRBV11-3 and TRBJ1-5): EAGVVQSPRYKIIEKKQPVAFWCNPISGHNTLYWYLQNLGQGPELLIRYENEEAVDDSQLPKDRFSAERLKGVDSTLKIQPAELGDSAVYLCASSPVGNQPQHFGDGTRLSIL.

The chain joins TRBV5-1 to TRBJ2-1, with unresolved D. CDR3 size: 14 residues. Germline values: CDR1 SGHRS, CDR2 YFSETQ. The ends were cut back, 0 bases at V and 2 bases at J, with 6 bases in the middle. The CDR3 spells CASSLDRTYNEQFF. CDR3 nucleotides: TGCGCCAGCAGCTTGGACAGAACCTACAATGAGCAGTTCTTC.

The chain has TRBV5-8 and TRBJ1-5, with D tentatively TRBD1 (6 bases). This CDR3 has 14 residues. V shed 4 bases and J shed 5 bases, with 13 bases lying between them. Germline CDR1 and CDR2: SGHTS and YDEGEE. The CDR3 is CASSGWGHDQPQHF. CDR3 DNA: TGTGCCAGCAGCGGGTGGGGGCACGATCAGCCCCAGCATTTT.

The chain couples TRBV10-3 to TRBJ2-7; D uncertain. Germline V lookup: CDR1 ENHRY, CDR2 SYGVKD. Deletions cut 3 bases from V and 3 bases from J, with 12 bases between. This CDR3 is built from 14 residues. CDR3 loop: CAISDSQSHYEQYF. Here the CDR3 DNA reads TGTGCCATCAGTGACTCCCAGTCCCACTACGAGCAGTACTTC.

This clone was counted a few times. The chain combines TRBV6-5 with TRBJ1-2; 10 positions match TRBD1. The CDR3 runs 14 residues. Trimming took 6 bases from V and 4 from J; bases not matched to a gene: 5. Germline CDR1 is MNHEY and CDR2 is SVGAGI. CDR3: CASRTGGGPYGYTF. The CDR3 DNA follows: TGTGCCAGCAGGACAGGGGGCGGCCCCTATGGCTACACCTTC.

This chain links TRBV7-9 with TRBJ1-1; no reliable D call. From germline, CDR1 is SEHNR and CDR2 FQNEAQ (reference sequence). V lost 0 bases and J 4 bases, leaving 12 bases between the germline ends. CDR3 length: 15 residues. The CDR3 DNA reads TGTGCCAGCAGCTTAGCTGGAGGTAAATCCACTGAAGCTTTCTTT. This gives the protein CASSLAGGKSTEAFF. Filled out from reference TRBV7-9 and TRBJ1-1, the complete variable domain reads DTGVSQNPRHKITKRGQNVTFRCDPISEHNRLYWYRQTLGQGPEFLTYFQNEAQLEKSRLLSDRFSAERPKGSFSTLEIQRTEQGDSAMYLCASSLAGGKSTEAFFGQGTRLTVV.

The chain uses TRBV11-2 and TRBJ1-3, with D possibly TRBD1 on 5 matching bases. CDR1 is SGHAT and CDR2 is FQNNGV in the germline V gene. Trimming stripped 6 bases from V and 3 bases from J, with 15 bases between. The CDR3 spans 15 residues. CDR3 nucleotide sequence: TGTGCCAGCAGGCCGGACATTCTTTTTGGAAACACCATATATTTT. Amino acid sequence: CASRPDILFGNTIYF.

This chain joins TRBV5-4 and TRBJ1-2; D is unclear. The ends were cut back, 0 bases at V and 8 bases at J, with 14 bases in the middle. From germline, CDR1 is SGHNT and CDR2 YYREEE (reference sequence). This CDR3 is built from 14 residues. CDR3 protein: CASSLDGPPRGYTF. The CDR3 coding sequence is TGTGCCAGCAGCTTGGACGGGCCCCCTCGGGGCTACACCTTC.

V gene TRBV19 combines with J gene TRBJ2-1; D assignment may be TRBD1 or TRBD2 (5 bases each). CDR1 and CDR2 from the germline V gene are LNHDA and SQIVND (reference sequence). The CDR3 contains 15 residues. The ends were cut back, 1 base at V and 2 bases at J, with 9 bases in the middle. CDR3 nucleotides: TGTGCCAGTAGTATAGTGGGGGTTCCCTACAATGAGCAGTTCTTC. Translation: CASSIVGVPYNEQFF.

With regard to this clone: The sample holds other DNA sequences that translate to the same CDR3. The rearrangement uses TRBV12-5 and TRBJ2-2; D gene ambiguous. The CDR3 is 13 residues long. The ends were cut back, 3 bases at V and 0 bases at J, with 2 bases in the middle. The germline gives CDR1 LGHNT, CDR2 FRNRAP. The CDR3 sequence is CASGLSNTGELFF. In DNA form, the CDR3 reads TGTGCTAGTGGTTTATCGAACACCGGGGAGCTGTTTTTT.

The V gene is TRBV2, the J gene TRBJ2-5; unclear D gene. The CDR3 runs to 16 residues. Trimming removed 0 bases from V and 0 bases from J, with 11 bases in between. The germline CDR1 and CDR2 sequences are SNHLY and FYNNEI. The CDR3 loop reads CASSEAESENQETQYF. In nucleotides, the CDR3 is TGTGCCAGCAGTGAAGCGGAGAGCGAAAACCAAGAGACCCAGTACTTC.

This clone was found once. The chain links TRBV28 to TRBJ2-5, with D uncertain. Trimming removed 6 bases from V and 3 bases from J, with 17 bases in between. The CDR3 is 15 amino acids. The germline CDR1 and CDR2 sequences are MDHEN and SYDVKM. The CDR3 bases are TGTGCCAGCAGCTCGCATTCCGGTCGAAAAGAGACCCAGTACTTC. As protein: CASSSHSGRKETQYF.

The sample holds one count of this clone. The CDR3 region has the DNA TGTGCCAGCAGTTTGACAGGGACCTATGGCTACACCTTC. Its translation: CASSLTGTYGYTF. V is TRBV27 and J is TRBJ1-2; 7 bases line up with TRBD1. Germline-derived CDR1 and CDR2 are MNHEY and SMNVEV (reference sequence). The CDR3 length is 13 residues. J gave up 4 bases and V 3 bases, and 2 bases lay outside the gene matches.

The chain employs TRBV28 and TRBJ2-7; 10 nucleotides agree with TRBD2. Germline loops: CDR1 MDHEN, CDR2 SYDVKM. CDR3 size: 16 residues. V was pared by 6 bases and J by 0 bases, with 8 bases of the junction left unmatched. This CDR3 is CASSSRTSGRSYEQYF. The CDR3 nucleotides read TGTGCCAGCAGCTCCCGGACTAGCGGCCGCTCCTACGAGCAGTACTTC.

The J gene is TRBJ1-1, the V gene TRBV6-8, with TRBD1 matching over 9 bases. This CDR3 is built from 14 residues. V lost 7 bases, J lost 3 bases, and 6 bases stayed unmatched. Germline V CDR1 and CDR2: MNHGY, SAAAGT. The CDR3 sequence: CASTGQGNDTEAFF. DNA for the CDR3: TGTGCCAGCACTGGACAGGGGAATGACACTGAAGCTTTCTTT.

The V gene is TRBV10-1, the J gene TRBJ2-7; D not certain. Germline lookup yields CDR1 WNHNN and CDR2 SYGVQD (reference sequence). The CDR3 is 14 residues long. Trimming cost V 0 bases and J 2 bases, with 8 bases left between them. This CDR3 reads CASSESAGPYEQYF. The CDR3 nucleotides read TGCGCCAGCAGTGAGTCAGCCGGACCCTACGAGCAGTACTTC.

This chain connects TRBV27 to TRBJ2-7; D is perhaps TRBD1 or TRBD2 (5 bases each). The V gene's germline CDR1 is MNHEY and CDR2 SMNVEV (reference sequence). Deletions cut 6 bases from V and 3 bases from J, with 24 bases between. The CDR3 covers 17 residues. CDR3 nucleotides: TGTGCCAGCAGCCGGAGGTACGGGACCGGATCCGACTACGAGCAGTACTTC. This gives the protein CASSRRYGTGSDYEQYF.

This clone appeared a single time. The J gene is TRBJ2-1, the V gene TRBV5-1; TRBD1 matches 7 bases. This CDR3 is built from 15 residues. With V trimmed by 2 bases and J by 3 bases, 5 bases remained unmatched. The germline gives CDR1 SGHRS, CDR2 YFSETQ. The DNA for the CDR3 is TGCGCCAGCAGCTTTGACAGGGTGGACTACAATGAGCAGTTCTTC. Residues: CASSFDRVDYNEQFF.

This chain links TRBV28 with TRBJ1-2; D not certain. Germline assignment: CDR1 MDHEN and CDR2 SYDVKM. Trimming removed 6 bases from V and 8 bases from J, with 16 bases in between. This CDR3 is built from 13 residues. CDR3 amino acids: CASSPHSRPGYTF. The CDR3 coding sequence is TGTGCCAGCAGCCCTCATAGTCGGCCAGGCTACACCTTC.